Listed below are T cell receptor beta chains from one sample, sequenced in a study of CD8 T cells in Susac syndrome. Via MiXCR, TCRdb re-called the immunoSEQ multiplex PCR reads, giving one row per CDR3 protein. The table lists some 130,000 distinct CDR3 sequences, about 95% of them singletons. Sequencing was done on a sample of CD4+ T cells from PBMCs. These receptor sequences come from a human donor with multiple sclerosis. Both conserved end residues are part of each CDR3. A D gene is named only where the DNA matches it firmly.

d_gene: .
v_gene: TRBV29-1
CDR3aa: CSVWRGTTEAFF

d_gene: .
v_gene: TRBV12-3/TRBV12-4
CDR3aa: CASSFMGSGNTIYF

d_gene: .
v_gene: TRBV12-2
CDR3aa: CASRLADFGFIRGPQGETQYF

d_gene: .
v_gene: TRBV18
CDR3aa: CASSPPAASGNTIYF

d_gene: .
v_gene: TRBV5-5
CDR3aa: CASSLAAVNYGYTF

d_gene: .
v_gene: TRBV3-1
CDR3aa: CASSQDGARTEQYF

d_gene: .
v_gene: TRBV5-1
CDR3aa: CASSRAAATNEKLFF

d_gene: TRBD1
v_gene: TRBV12-3/TRBV12-4
CDR3aa: CASSLRMTGWNEKLFF

d_gene: .
v_gene: TRBV2
CDR3aa: CASTGGPGANVLTF

d_gene: TRBD2
v_gene: TRBV30
CDR3aa: CAWSVLAEKETQYF

d_gene: .
v_gene: TRBV19
CDR3aa: CASRSGIGELFF

d_gene: .
v_gene: TRBV15
CDR3aa: CATSRDPGDRDTQYF

d_gene: .
v_gene: TRBV6-2/TRBV6-3
CDR3aa: CATRSTESFKSEQYF